This T cell receptor (beta chain) derives from a study of blood T cell repertoires in COVID-19. V shed 6 bases and J 9 bases; nucleotides not matched to a gene: 10. In germline, CDR1 is LGHDT, CDR2 YNNKEL (reference sequence). The CDR3 sequence is 15 residues long. This clone was seen a single time. TCRdb's copy holds only in-frame clones and misses some; the assay was immunoSEQ multiplex PCR. The sample has a few hundred thousand clones, about nine tenths seen once. The clonotype was recovered from a woman in her forties or fifties with COVID-19, enrolled during active disease. Material for sequencing was peripheral blood. The chain uses TRBV3-1 (or the pseudogene TRBV3-2) and TRBJ2-1, with TRBD2 matching 11 bases. The CDR3 DNA reads TGTGCCAGCAGTGCCGGGACTAGCGGCAACCGTGAGCAGTTCTTC. Translation gives CASSAGTSGNREQFF.